Each of the 32 T cell receptor beta chains below was sequenced from the same sample in a study of shared clonotypes between healthy human individuals. Sequenced by immunoSEQ multiplex PCR; TCRdb stores in-frame clones only, minus some. The sample contains around 1.4 million clones, approximately 98.5% of which appear only once. Sequenced: naive CD4+ T cells sorted from blood. The subset is: CD45RA+ positively selected. These TCRs come from a young man in good health.

The gene calls are TRBV29-1 and TRBJ2-7; tentatively, D is TRBD2 (5 bases). Trimming took 5 bases from V and 0 from J, leaving 14 bases between them. The CDR3 contains 14 residues. Germline V gene sequence: CDR1 SQVTM, CDR2 ANQGSEA. For the CDR3, the DNA is TGCAGCGTTAAGGGAGCCTCAAGCTCCTACGAGCAGTACTTC. Its protein is CSVKGASSSYEQYF.

The V gene is TRBV7-9, the J gene TRBJ2-5; 7 bases map to TRBD1. The junction had 5 bases not matched to a gene; V was cut back by 5 bases and J by 5 bases. The CDR3 has 13 residues. The germline gives CDR1 SEHNR, CDR2 FQNEAQ (reference sequence). The CDR3 DNA reads TGTGCCAGCAGCGCGACAGGGTCGGAGACCCAGTACTTC. It codes for CASSATGSETQYF.

The chain employs TRBV18 and TRBJ2-7; D call uncertain. With 2 bases removed from V and 2 bases from J, the gap between germline ends came to 13 bases. The CDR3 runs 15 residues. Germline values: CDR1 KGHSH, CDR2 LQKENI. CDR3 in DNA: TGTGCCAGCTCACCAGAGGAGCTCCCCACCTACGAGCAGTACTTC. Translation: CASSPEELPTYEQYF.

The chain recombines TRBV5-5 with TRBJ1-2; tentative D call: TRBD1 (5 bases). V lost 4 bases and J lost 5, with 12 bases in between. This CDR3 comprises 13 residues. Germline V gene lookup returns CDR1 SGHKS and CDR2 YYEKEE (reference sequence). The DNA of the CDR3 is TGTGCCAGCAGCCATGGACATGATTATGGCTACACCTTC. It codes for CASSHGHDYGYTF.

The chain joins TRBV2 to TRBJ2-1, with D unclear. The CDR3 covers 13 residues. Per germline, CDR1 SNHLY and CDR2 FYNNEI. Trimming shortened V by 8 bases and J by 4 bases, and 12 bases separated the two germline ends. The CDR3 loop is CASLESMYNEQFF. The DNA for the CDR3 is TGTGCCAGCCTTGAGTCTATGTACAATGAGCAGTTCTTC.

The J gene is TRBJ2-7, the V gene TRBV6-1; TRBD1 is a possible D gene (6 bases). Germline V gives CDR1 MNHNS, CDR2 SASEGT. The length of the CDR3 is 17 residues. V lost 2 bases to trimming and J lost 3 bases, with 20 bases between them. CDR3 amino acids: CASSESLDRTSFYEQYF. The CDR3 DNA follows: TGTGCCAGCAGTGAATCCCTCGACAGGACCTCTTTCTACGAGCAGTACTTC.

The V call is TRBV7-2, the J call TRBJ1-2, with no clear D. V lost 1 base to trimming and J lost 1 base, with 4 bases between them. This CDR3 is 13 amino acids long. Germline V gene sequence: CDR1 SGHTA, CDR2 FQGNSA. The CDR3 sequence is CASSLVINYGYTF. In DNA, the CDR3 is TGTGCCAGCAGCTTAGTCATTAACTATGGCTACACCTTC.

The chain carries TRBV6-5 and TRBJ2-7; perhaps D is TRBD1 or TRBD2 (7 bases each). Germline-derived CDR1 and CDR2 are MNHEY and SVGAGI. This CDR3 region has 15 residues. With 2 bases removed from V and 3 bases from J, the gap between germline ends came to 14 bases. The CDR3: CASSYQGGKLYEQYF. The DNA for the CDR3 is TGTGCCAGCAGTTACCAGGGGGGGAAACTCTACGAGCAGTACTTC.

The gene calls are TRBV7-2 and TRBJ1-5; D ambiguous. The CDR3 has 16 residues. Germline CDR1 and CDR2: SGHTA and FQGNSA. V lost 2 bases to trimming and J lost 3 bases, with 14 bases between them. The CDR3 here is CASSLRSADFNQPQHF. CDR3 bases: TGTGCCAGCAGCTTAAGGTCAGCAGATTTCAATCAGCCCCAGCATTTT.

The chain is built from TRBV27 and TRBJ1-2; 7 bases line up with TRBD1. After removal of 3 bases from V and 2 bases from J, the junction contained 6 bases not matched to a gene. Germline CDR1 is MNHEY and CDR2 is SMNVEV (reference sequence). This CDR3 is 15 amino acids long. Here the CDR3 reads CASSLDRLTNYGYTF. The CDR3 DNA reads TGTGCCAGCAGTTTGGACAGGTTGACGAACTATGGCTACACCTTC.

The chain links TRBV14 to TRBJ2-5; D is perhaps TRBD2 (6 bases). Germline V gene lookup returns CDR1 SGHDN and CDR2 FVKESK. V was pared by 3 bases and J by 4 bases, with 15 bases between. The CDR3 is 15 amino acids. The CDR3 loop is CASSQSSVWVETQYF. CDR3 DNA: TGTGCCAGCAGCCAGTCTAGCGTGTGGGTAGAGACCCAGTACTTC.

This chain links TRBV28 with TRBJ1-3; D remains ambiguous. CDR1 MDHEN and CDR2 SYDVKM come from the germline V gene. V lost 3 bases, J lost 4 bases, and 10 bases lay in between. This CDR3 has 14 residues. CDR3 sequence reads: CASSFPGAGNTIYF. The CDR3 DNA is TGTGCCAGCAGTTTTCCGGGTGCGGGAAACACCATATATTTT.

With regard to this clone: Distinct nucleotide sequences in the sample also encode this CDR3. V and J are TRBV5-1 and TRBJ2-7; TRBD1 matches 7 bases. The junction had 6 bases not matched to a gene; V was cut back by 4 bases and J by 2 bases. The CDR3 consists of 14 residues. Germline V lookup: CDR1 SGHRS, CDR2 YFSETQ. The CDR3 loop reads CASSSPGQTYEQYF. The CDR3 DNA reads TGCGCCAGCAGCAGTCCGGGACAGACCTACGAGCAGTACTTC.

To note about this clone: At the DNA level, this CDR3 is encoded by other sequences in the same sample as well. This rearrangement joins TRBV4-1 to TRBJ2-7; D assignment may be TRBD1 or TRBD2 (5 bases each). Germline V gives CDR1 MGHRA, CDR2 YSYEKL. The CDR3 spans 15 residues. The ends were cut back, 0 bases at V and 3 bases at J, with 12 bases in the middle. CDR3 residues: CASSQDRGRNYEQYF. In DNA form, the CDR3 reads TGCGCCAGCAGCCAAGATCGGGGCAGAAACTACGAGCAGTACTTC.

The chain employs TRBV25-1 and TRBJ2-1; the D gene is possibly TRBD1 (5 bases). The CDR3 covers 13 residues. Germline loops: CDR1 MGHDK, CDR2 SYGVNS. With 6 bases removed from V and 6 bases from J, the gap between germline ends came to 12 bases. For the CDR3, the DNA is TGTGCCAGCAGGGCAGGGTTGGGCAATGAGCAGTTCTTC. Translating gives CASRAGLGNEQFF. Full variable domain (rest looked up from reference TRBV25-1 and TRBJ2-1): EADIYQTPRYLVIGTGKKITLECSQTMGHDKMYWYQQDPGMELHLIHYSYGVNSTEKGDLSSESTVSRIRTEHFPLTLESARPSHTSQYLCASRAGLGNEQFFGPGTRLTVL.

The chain employs TRBV9 and TRBJ2-7; 10 bases are a match to TRBD1. V lost 1 base and J lost 3; bases outside the gene matches: 4. This CDR3 has 15 residues. Germline CDR1 reads SGDLS; CDR2 reads YYNGEE. This chain's CDR3 is CASSVTGTGDYEQYF. DNA for the CDR3: TGTGCCAGCAGCGTAACCGGGACAGGGGACTACGAGCAGTACTTC.

In nucleotides, the CDR3 is TGTGCCAGCAGCTTTACCATGCACTCCTACGAGCAGTACTTC. Its protein product is CASSFTMHSYEQYF. The rearrangement links TRBV11-3 to TRBJ2-7; D ambiguous. The V end lost 3 bases, the J end lost 0 bases, and 9 bases lay between the germline ends. CDR3 length equals 14 residues. CDR1 SGHNT and CDR2 YENEEA come from the germline V gene.

CDR3 sequence (DNA): TGTGCCAGCAGTCCCCGTGGAGGATACGAAAAACTGTTTTTT. Translated, it gives CASSPRGGYEKLFF. V usage is TRBV25-1 and J usage is TRBJ1-4; D gene unclear. The V gene's germline CDR1 is MGHDK and CDR2 SYGVNS. Trimming left V 5 bases short and J 8 bases short, with 15 bases between. This CDR3 region has 14 residues.

The chain joins TRBV5-5 to TRBJ2-7, with D maybe TRBD2 (6 bases). The CDR3 has 17 amino acids. V lost 4 bases, J lost 7 bases, and 27 bases lay in between. CDR1 and CDR2 (germline): SGHKS, YYEKEE (reference sequence). The CDR3 nucleotides read TGTGCCAGCAGCGGCCGGCGACTAGGTGATCCTGGTTGGGAGCAGTACTTC. Encoded protein: CASSGRRLGDPGWEQYF.

The chain employs TRBV18 and TRBJ1-1, with 8 bases that match TRBD1. Germline V gene sequence: CDR1 KGHSH, CDR2 LQKENI. J was trimmed by 5 bases and V by 5 bases; bases with no gene match: 7. CDR3 length: 14 amino acids. The CDR3 loop is CASSIGTGGTEAFF. The CDR3 DNA reads TGTGCCAGCTCAATCGGGACAGGAGGTACTGAAGCTTTCTTT.

J is TRBJ2-2 and V is TRBV9; 9 bases are a match to TRBD2. Germline V gene data show CDR1 as SGDLS and CDR2 as YYNGEE. The CDR3 extends over 17 amino acids. Trimming cost V 0 bases and J 2 bases; bases outside gene matches: 5. CDR3 in amino acids: CASSVEGSGGNTGELFF. DNA of the CDR3: TGTGCCAGCAGCGTAGAGGGTAGCGGGGGAAACACCGGGGAGCTGTTTTTT.

The genes are TRBV2 and TRBJ1-4; 7 bases fit TRBD1. The germline V gene has CDR1 SNHLY and CDR2 FYNNEI. The trim removed 8 bases at V and 8 bases at J, leaving 8 bases unmatched. The CDR3 is 13 residues long. CDR3 nucleotides: TGTGCCAGCTCTAGGGGGCTAGAGGAAAAACTGTTTTTT. Amino acid sequence: CASSRGLEEKLFF.

The chain carries TRBV5-8 and TRBJ1-2; 7 bases are shared with TRBD1. The V gene's germline CDR1 is SGHTS and CDR2 YDEGEE. This CDR3 is 13 amino acids long. V gave up 4 bases and J gave up 2 bases; unmatched junction bases: 2. This chain's CDR3 is CASSEGGNYGYTF. CDR3 nucleotides: TGTGCCAGCAGCGAAGGGGGCAACTATGGCTACACCTTC.

The V and J genes are TRBV10-2 and TRBJ1-1; D uncertain. The CDR3 runs 13 residues. Germline values: CDR1 WSHSY, CDR2 SAAADI. V lost 6 bases, J lost 1 base, and 9 bases lay in between. Here the CDR3 DNA reads TGCGCCAGCAGAGAAGGGCGGAACACTGAAGCTTTCTTT. Protein sequence: CASREGRNTEAFF.

This chain links TRBV5-1 with TRBJ2-7, with D possibly being TRBD1 (6 bases). Trimming left V 0 bases short and J 2 bases short, with 21 bases between. Germline CDR1 SGHRS, CDR2 YFSETQ. This CDR3 region has 18 residues. CDR3 region: CASSLADTTGSAAYEQYF. As DNA, the CDR3 is TGCGCCAGCAGCTTGGCCGATACAACAGGGAGCGCCGCCTACGAGCAGTACTTC.

This clone was recorded once. The chain has TRBV28 and TRBJ1-4; D not certain. Germline CDR1 MDHEN, CDR2 SYDVKM. V was shortened by 6 bases and J by 3 bases, with 14 bases between the two germline ends. The CDR3 has 15 residues. This CDR3 is CASSRHEMANEKLFF. In DNA, the CDR3 is TGTGCCAGCAGCCGCCACGAGATGGCTAATGAAAAACTGTTTTTT. The full variable domain, with the rest looked up from reference TRBV28 and TRBJ1-4, is DVKVTQSSRYLVKRTGEKVFLECVQDMDHENMFWYRQDPGLGLRLIYFSYDVKMKEKGDIPEGYSVSREKKERFSLILESASTNQTSMYLCASSRHEMANEKLFFGSGTQLSVL.

The V and J genes are TRBV5-1 and TRBJ2-2; D is undetermined. The germline gives CDR1 SGHRS, CDR2 YFSETQ. CDR3 length: 15 residues. Deletions cut 2 bases from V and 1 base from J, with 9 bases between. The DNA of the CDR3 is TGCGCCAGCAGCTTCACGGTCAAGAACACCGGGGAGCTGTTTTTT. Its translation: CASSFTVKNTGELFF.

The chain uses TRBV11-2 and TRBJ1-1; D is unresolved. Per the germline V gene, CDR1 is SGHAT and CDR2 is FQNNGV. The CDR3 consists of 12 residues. Trimming took off 2 bases at V and 4 bases at J, with 5 bases between the two ends. In DNA, the CDR3 is TGTGCCAGCAGCTTATTCTCCACTGAAGCTTTCTTT. This gives the protein CASSLFSTEAFF.

The genes are TRBV28 and TRBJ2-7; D not certain. Germline lookup yields CDR1 MDHEN and CDR2 SYDVKM. The length of the CDR3 is 12 residues. V shed 2 bases and J shed 5 bases, with 7 bases lying between them. The CDR3 loop is CASSLVTNEQYF. CDR3 DNA: TGTGCCAGCAGTTTAGTTACCAACGAGCAGTACTTC.

A word on this clone: The same CDR3 also results from other DNA sequences found in this sample. The rearrangement links TRBV20-1 to TRBJ2-2; no reliable D call. This CDR3 is built from 11 residues. The germline V gene has CDR1 DFQATT and CDR2 SNEGSKA (reference sequence). Trimming stripped 6 bases from V and 6 bases from J, with 8 bases between. In DNA, the CDR3 is TGCAGTGCACGGAGTCCCGGGGAGCTGTTTTTT. Its protein product is CSARSPGELFF.

V usage is TRBV18 and J usage is TRBJ1-3; D possibly corresponds to TRBD1 (6 bases). The CDR3 covers 19 residues. Germline V gene lookup returns CDR1 KGHSH and CDR2 LQKENI. Trimming took 3 bases from V and 2 from J, leaving 23 bases between them. The CDR3 coding sequence is TGTGCCAGCTCACCCGTCTACAGGGTTGAGGGCAAGCCTGGAAACACCATATATTTT. This codes for CASSPVYRVEGKPGNTIYF.

Turning to this clone: This CDR3 is also generated by other DNA sequences in the sample. The rearrangement joins TRBV28 to TRBJ1-2, with no clear D. Germline V gene data show CDR1 as MDHEN and CDR2 as SYDVKM. With 3 bases removed from V and 1 base from J, the gap between germline ends came to 6 bases. This CDR3 has 13 amino acids. In DNA form, the CDR3 reads TGTGCCAGCAGTTTGGGCCTTAACTATGGCTACACCTTC. Amino acids: CASSLGLNYGYTF.